This T cell receptor (beta chain) was obtained from a study of cytomegalovirus exposure and HLA in healthy donors. V was pared by 3 bases and J by 2 bases, with 7 bases of the junction left unmatched. CDR3 length equals 16 residues. Per the germline V gene, CDR1 is KGHSH and CDR2 is LQKENI. PCR primers comprised 60 Vbeta and 13 Jbeta primers. Sequencing was performed with immunoSEQ multiplex PCR; in TCRdb, only in-frame clones are kept and a portion is missing. The sample records approximately 160,000 clones, approximately 70% being singletons. The clonotype comes from a woman aged 40 to 50 in good health and CMV-seropositive. V and J are TRBV18 and TRBJ2-7; 10 nucleotides align to TRBD2. The sequencing input was PBMCs. The CDR3 sequence: CASSPFSSGSPYEQYF. The CDR3 DNA reads as TGTGCCAGCTCACCGTTCTCTAGCGGGAGCCCCTACGAGCAGTACTTC.